A single sample gave rise to the 21 T cell receptor beta chains below, sequenced in a study of blood T cells in healthy people across ages. Through a sample-barcoded 5' primer and a J-beta primer mix, a second PCR was run for roughly 7 to 12 cycles. TCRdb fed the 5' RACE reads into MiXCR, producing one record per CDR3 protein. Here the sample spans 350,000 to 450,000 distinct CDR3 sequences, approximately 52% being singletons. The sample comprised blood. These receptors originate from a man between 60 and 75 years old in good health.

This clonotype was counted between two and nine times. The junction does not match germline at one end; this may be a read error. The rearrangement uses TRBV7-9 and TRBJ2-1; 9 bases match TRBD2. This CDR3 spans 14 amino acids. CDR1 is SEHNR, CDR2 FQNEAQ, per germline (reference sequence). CDR3 bases: TGTGCCAGCAGCGTAGCGGGGGCCCACAATGAGCAGTTCTTC. Its protein product is CASSVAGAHNEQFF.

V is TRBV12-3 or TRBV12-4 and J is TRBJ2-3, with a tentative D call TRBD2 (6 bases). Trimming left V 6 bases short and J 3 bases short, with 16 bases between. CDR3 size: 15 residues. The DNA for the CDR3 is TGTGCCAGCAGACTCGGGAGAGTCAGGACAGATACGCAGTATTTT. Protein product: CASRLGRVRTDTQYF.

Here the CDR3 DNA reads TGTGCCTCCCGGGACGGCCGCACAGATACGCAGTATTTT. It encodes CASRDGRTDTQYF. The chain has TRBV6-5 and TRBJ2-3; tentatively, D is TRBD1 or TRBD2 (5 bases each). There are 13 residues in the CDR3. Trimming stripped 11 bases from V and 1 base from J, with 13 bases between. Germline V gene data show CDR1 as MNHEY and CDR2 as SVGAGI.

The chain couples TRBV20-1 to TRBJ1-2; TRBD1 is a possible D gene (6 bases). V shed 5 bases and J shed 4 bases, with 11 bases lying between them. Looked up from germline, CDR1 is DFQATT and CDR2 is SNEGSKA (reference sequence). The CDR3 extends over 12 amino acids. CDR3 DNA sequence: TGCAGTGCTCGAACAGGGACCTATGGCTACACCTTC. This translates into CSARTGTYGYTF.

The chain combines TRBV5-1 with TRBJ2-7; the match to TRBD2 covers 12 bases. Trimming cost V 3 bases and J 3 bases; bases outside gene matches: 4. The CDR3 totals 15 residues. Germline V gives CDR1 SGHRS, CDR2 YFSETQ. As DNA, the CDR3 is TGCGCCAGCAGCTCTAGGACTAGCGGGAACTACGAGCAGTACTTC. Its translation: CASSSRTSGNYEQYF.

The chain combines TRBV18 with TRBJ2-5, with D tentatively TRBD2 (7 bases). V dropped 2 bases and J dropped 11 bases, with 21 bases sitting between them. The CDR3 spans 15 residues. The germline gives CDR1 KGHSH, CDR2 LQKENI. The CDR3 protein is CASSPDLGGGNEQYF. CDR3 nucleotides: TGTGCCAGCTCACCAGATTTAGGGGGGGGCAATGAGCAGTACTTC.

This clonotype was detected only a few times. V is TRBV9 and J is TRBJ2-5; 10 bases match TRBD2. V lost 0 bases to trimming and J lost 2 bases; unmatched junction nucleotides: 4. Germline assignment: CDR1 SGDLS and CDR2 YYNGEE. The CDR3 runs to 16 residues. The CDR3 spells CASSVGIAGGQETQYF. In DNA form, the CDR3 reads TGTGCCAGCAGCGTAGGGATAGCGGGGGGACAAGAGACCCAGTACTTC.

The chain couples TRBV12-3 or TRBV12-4 to TRBJ2-7; a possible D gene is TRBD2 (6 bases). The V gene lost 6 bases and the J gene lost 6 bases, with 18 bases spanning the gap. The CDR3 sequence is 14 residues long. CDR3 sequence: CASRATGGVAEQYF. The DNA for the CDR3 is TGTGCCAGCAGGGCAACTGGCGGGGTAGCCGAGCAGTACTTC.

The chain carries TRBV30 and TRBJ1-6; D not certain. CDR1 is GTSNPN, CDR2 SVGIG, per germline (reference sequence). The CDR3 is 15 residues long. V shed 4 bases and J shed 5 bases, with 15 bases lying between them. CDR3 sequence reads: CAWILKGANNSPLHF. The DNA for the CDR3 is TGTGCCTGGATATTAAAGGGCGCAAATAATTCACCCCTCCACTTT.

The V gene is TRBV12-5, the J gene TRBJ2-5; D is unclear. Trimming took off 1 base at V and 1 base at J, with 7 bases between the two ends. Germline values: CDR1 LGHNT, CDR2 FRNRAP. The CDR3 loop spans 14 amino acids. The CDR3 protein is CASGLALTQETQYF. In DNA, the CDR3 is TGTGCTAGTGGTTTGGCCCTGACCCAAGAGACCCAGTACTTC.

The chain links TRBV7-2 to TRBJ2-6, with D maybe TRBD2 (6 bases). The V and J ends lost 5 bases and 15 bases respectively, with 17 bases between them. This CDR3 comprises 13 residues. The germline V gene has CDR1 SGHTA and CDR2 FQGNSA. Written as DNA, the CDR3 is TGTGCCAGCAGCGTACCTGGGGGGTACGGCCTGACTTTC. Its translation: CASSVPGGYGLTF.

The chain recombines TRBV6-5 with TRBJ2-1, with a tentative D call TRBD1 (6 bases). Germline lookup yields CDR1 MNHEY and CDR2 SVGAGI. The CDR3 totals 12 residues. Trimming removed 2 bases from V and 10 bases from J, with 9 bases in between. Here the CDR3 DNA reads TGTGCCAGCAGTTACCGCACAGGGGAGCAGTTCTTC. Amino acids: CASSYRTGEQFF.

The rearrangement joins TRBV24-1 to TRBJ1-2; no reliable D call. Between the trimmed V and J ends, which lost 6 bases and 4 bases, there was a span of 11 bases. This CDR3 is 13 amino acids long. CDR1 and CDR2 (germline): KGHDR, SFDVKD. CDR3 protein: CATSHGQAYGYTF. As DNA, the CDR3 is TGTGCCACCAGTCACGGGCAGGCCTATGGCTACACCTTC.

About this clonotype: It may be a read error: a sequence one base away is much more abundant. The chain carries TRBV7-2 and TRBJ2-1; the D gene is possibly TRBD2 (5 bases). CDR3 length: 16 amino acids. Trimming took 5 bases from V and 3 from J, leaving 17 bases between them. Germline V CDR1 and CDR2: SGHTA, FQGNSA. The CDR3 loop is CASSIGGQRFYNEQFF. The CDR3 DNA reads as TGTGCCAGCAGCATAGGCGGTCAGCGGTTCTACAATGAGCAGTTCTTC.

V is TRBV6-1 and J is TRBJ2-3, with a tentative D call TRBD2 (6 bases). Per germline, CDR1 MNHNS and CDR2 SASEGT. The CDR3 length is 16 residues. The ends were cut back, 0 bases at V and 0 bases at J, with 10 bases in the middle. The CDR3 DNA is TGTGCCAGCAGTGAAGCTGACGGGAGAAGCACAGATACGCAGTATTTT. It is translated as CASSEADGRSTDTQYF.

The V and J genes are TRBV20-1 and TRBJ2-1; D uncertain. CDR1 and CDR2 from the germline V gene are DFQATT and SNEGSKA (reference sequence). Deletions cut 3 bases from V and 6 bases from J, with 6 bases between. The length of the CDR3 is 11 residues. The CDR3 region is CSARLFNEQFF. The CDR3 bases are TGCAGTGCTAGGCTGTTCAATGAGCAGTTCTTC.

As to this clonotype: Relative to the germline gene, one junction end is altered; a read error may explain this. The chain recombines TRBV29-1 with TRBJ2-1, with D tentatively TRBD1 (5 bases). Germline assignment: CDR1 SQVTM and CDR2 ANQGSEA. The CDR3 sequence is 13 residues long. The CDR3, as DNA: TGCAGCGTAGGACACCCCTCCTACAATGATCAGTTCTTC. Translated: CSVGHPSYNDQFF.

The rearrangement links TRBV11-2 to TRBJ2-1; D is perhaps TRBD1 (6 bases). Germline V gene data show CDR1 as SGHAT and CDR2 as FQNNGV. This CDR3 has 15 amino acids. V lost 2 bases to trimming and J lost 3 bases, with 11 bases between them. The CDR3 DNA is TGTGCCAGCAGCTTAAGTCACAGGGTCTACAATGAGCAGTTCTTC. It translates to CASSLSHRVYNEQFF.

The chain employs TRBV11-2 and TRBJ2-7; 8 bases agree with TRBD1. Trimming removed 2 bases from V and 3 bases from J; junction bases left unmatched: 3. CDR1 is SGHAT, CDR2 FQNNGV, per germline. The CDR3 is 14 residues long. The CDR3 loop is CASSLPDRGYEQYF. In DNA form, the CDR3 reads TGTGCCAGCAGCTTACCCGACAGGGGCTACGAGCAGTACTTC.

The chain couples TRBV6-2 or TRBV6-3 to TRBJ2-3; 10 bases line up with TRBD2. The CDR3 totals 19 residues. Unmatched junction bases numbered 11, after V lost 2 bases and J lost 0 bases. The germline CDR1 and CDR2 sequences are MNHEY and SVGEGT. CDR3 in amino acids: CASSYVVERGGPSTDTQYF. CDR3 in DNA: TGTGCCAGCAGTTACGTGGTCGAGCGGGGGGGCCCTAGCACAGATACGCAGTATTTT.

The chain employs TRBV29-1 and TRBJ2-5; D is perhaps TRBD1 (5 bases). The CDR3 contains 14 residues. In germline, CDR1 is SQVTM, CDR2 ANQGSEA. V was trimmed by 3 bases and J by 5 bases, leaving 16 bases between them. As DNA, the CDR3 is TGCAGCGTTGACTATTGGGGCTCTAGGGAGACCCAGTACTTC. Amino acid sequence: CSVDYWGSRETQYF.